These 20 T cell receptor beta chains share one sample of origin, sequenced in a study of T cell repertoires in cytomegalovirus infection. Their specific antigens are unknown. MiXCR was run by TCRdb on the reads, yielding one entry per CDR3 protein. The data show about half a million distinct CDR3 sequences, about 33% seen once. This specimen consisted of cultured PBMCs, obtained from culture after CMV antigen stimulation. These receptors originate from a human donor in good health (CMV status not recorded). Some clones in this sample may be carry-over from other donors' samples.

CDR3 in DNA: TGTGCCAGTACCGCACCCGGGACAGGGGGACAAGAGACCCAGTACTTC. Translating gives CASTAPGTGGQETQYF. The chain couples TRBV19 to TRBJ2-5, with 11 bases fitting TRBD1. The CDR3 contains 16 residues. In germline, CDR1 is LNHDA, CDR2 SQIVND (reference sequence). After removal of 7 bases from V and 2 bases from J, the junction contained 9 bases not matched to a gene. The variable domain in full, with the rest retrieved from reference TRBV19 and TRBJ2-5, is DGGITQSPKYLFRKEGQNVTLSCEQNLNHDAMYWYRQDPGQGLRLIYYSQIVNDFQKGDIAEGYSVSREKKESFPLTVTSAQKNPTAFYLCASTAPGTGGQETQYFGPGTRLLVL.

The chain uses TRBV7-4 and TRBJ1-3, with TRBD1 matching 8 bases. V lost 5 bases, J lost 2 bases, and 2 bases stayed unmatched. The CDR3 extends over 14 amino acids. Germline CDR1 reads SGHVT; CDR2 reads SQSDAQ. The CDR3 DNA sequence: TGTGCCAGCAGCATACAGGGGGCTGGAAACACCATATATTTT. This translates into CASSIQGAGNTIYF. Supplemented by reference TRBV7-4 and TRBJ1-3, the full variable domain reads GAGVSQSPRYKVAKRGRDVALRCDSISGHVTLYWYRQTLGQGSEVLTYSQSDAQRDKSGRPSGRFSAERPERSVSTLKIQRTEQGDSAVYLCASSIQGAGNTIYFGEGSWLTVV.

This chain joins TRBV15 and TRBJ2-1; TRBD1 aligns across 9 bases. After removal of 2 bases from V and 5 bases from J, the junction contained 10 bases not matched to a gene. The germline V gene has CDR1 LNHNV and CDR2 YYDKDF (reference sequence). The CDR3 runs to 17 residues. In nucleotides, the CDR3 is TGTGCCACCAGCAGATATCGGGACAGGGTGATTGACAATGAGCAGTTCTTC. This gives the protein CATSRYRDRVIDNEQFF.

The chain couples TRBV7-6 to TRBJ2-1; the D gene is possibly TRBD1 (5 bases). The CDR3 extends over 18 amino acids. The germline V and J ends were trimmed by 5 bases and 0 bases, with 20 bases remaining between them. CDR1 is SGHVS, CDR2 FNYEAQ, per germline. CDR3 amino acids: CASSAYYQGSSSYNEQFF. The DNA for the CDR3 is TGTGCCAGCAGCGCCTATTACCAGGGTTCCAGCTCCTACAATGAGCAGTTCTTC.

The CDR3 DNA sequence: TGTGCCAGCAGCTTAGCGGGGGTGGGTACGCAGTATTTT. Its protein is CASSLAGVGTQYF. The gene calls are TRBV7-8 and TRBJ2-3; D could derive from TRBD1 or TRBD2 (5 bases each). This CDR3 spans 13 amino acids. Trimming left V 0 bases short and J 8 bases short, with 9 bases between. Per germline, CDR1 SGHVS and CDR2 FQNEAQ.

In its sample, this clonotype was seen a few times. The chain employs TRBV4-2 and TRBJ1-4, with TRBD1 identical over 10 bases. The CDR3 contains 14 residues. V lost 4 bases to trimming and J lost 8 bases; unmatched junction nucleotides: 4. Germline V gene lookup returns CDR1 LGHNA and CDR2 YNFKEQ. CDR3 nucleotides: TGTGCCAGCAGCCCGACAGGGGGCGGAGAAAAACTGTTTTTT. Protein product: CASSPTGGGEKLFF.

This clonotype occurred a few times. Lacking the conserved final phenylalanine or tryptophan, this CDR3 likely reflects a read error. It is unclear where the CDR3 begins or ends on the DNA, so no DNA is shown, and the CDR3 is as TCRdb lists it. This chain links TRBV7-2 with TRBJ1-1; the D call of TRBD1 is as the table states it, not checked on the DNA. Per the germline V gene, CDR1 is SGHTA and CDR2 is FQGNSA. The CDR3 is 12 residues long, ends included. The CDR3 region is CASSLITGAAQS.

V gene TRBV10-3 combines with J gene TRBJ2-1; a weak D match, TRBD2 (5 bases). V lost 6 bases, J lost 9 bases, and 9 bases lay in between. CDR3 length: 11 amino acids. Germline-derived CDR1 and CDR2 are ENHRY and SYGVKD. The chain's CDR3 is CAISAGVEQFF. The CDR3 region has the DNA TGTGCCATCAGCGCCGGGGTTGAGCAGTTCTTC.

This chain uses TRBV29-1 with TRBJ1-1; D uncertain. Germline CDR1 reads SQVTM; CDR2 reads ANQGSEA. The CDR3 sequence is 13 residues long. Between the trimmed V and J ends, which lost 6 bases and 6 bases, there was a span of 17 bases. CDR3 nucleotides: TGCAGCGTGGCTTTTTTAGGATCAGCTGAAGCTTTCTTT. Its protein product is CSVAFLGSAEAFF.

This clonotype has more than one count but fewer than ten. The V gene is TRBV23-1, the J gene TRBJ2-6, with D maybe TRBD1 (5 bases). TRBV23-1 is flagged as an ORF with uncertain function. This CDR3 has 17 residues. The germline V and J ends were trimmed by 1 base and 0 bases, with 10 bases remaining between them. CDR3: CASSQWGWPSGANVLTF. As DNA, the CDR3 is TGCGCCAGCAGTCAATGGGGCTGGCCCTCTGGGGCCAACGTCCTGACTTTC.

The V call is TRBV7-8, the J call TRBJ1-1, with 10 bases that match TRBD1. The CDR3 is 12 residues long. With 6 bases clipped from V and 10 bases from J, the junction kept 5 bases outside the gene matches. In germline, CDR1 is SGHVS, CDR2 FQNEAQ. The CDR3 protein is CASSPGQGRAFF. The CDR3 bases are TGTGCCAGCAGTCCGGGACAGGGGCGAGCTTTCTTT.

This chain joins TRBV12-3 or TRBV12-4 and TRBJ1-1; a possible D gene is TRBD1 (5 bases). The CDR3 sequence is 14 residues long. V dropped 6 bases and J dropped 3 bases, with 14 bases sitting between them. The CDR3 loop reads CASRSGTRDTEAFF. The DNA for the CDR3 is TGTGCCAGCAGATCCGGGACCCGGGACACTGAAGCTTTCTTT.

Many counts were recorded for this clonotype. The gene calls are TRBV7-2 and TRBJ2-7; D ambiguous. The V end lost 5 bases, the J end lost 3 bases, and 5 bases lay between the germline ends. CDR3 length equals 11 residues. Germline CDR1 is SGHTA and CDR2 is FQGNSA. CDR3 loop: CASSPGYEQYF. Here the CDR3 DNA reads TGTGCCAGCAGCCCCGGCTACGAGCAGTACTTC. The variable domain in full, with the rest retrieved from reference TRBV7-2 and TRBJ2-7, is GAGVSQSPSNKVTEKGKDVELRCDPISGHTALYWYRQSLGQGLEFLIYFQGNSAPDKSGLPSDRFSAERTGGSVSTLTIQRTQQEDSAVYLCASSPGYEQYFGPGTRLTVT.

The chain uses TRBV30 and TRBJ2-2; D perhaps matches TRBD2 (5 bases). This CDR3 contains 14 residues. The V end lost 3 bases, the J end lost 0 bases, and 8 bases lay between the germline ends. Germline V gene data show CDR1 as GTSNPN and CDR2 as SVGIG (reference sequence). The CDR3 DNA reads TGTGCCTGGAGGGAGGCGTCGAACACCGGGGAGCTGTTTTTT. It specifies CAWREASNTGELFF.

The gene calls are TRBV6-5 and TRBJ2-5; 8 bases line up with TRBD2. V lost 0 bases to trimming and J lost 4 bases; unmatched junction nucleotides: 7. This CDR3 has 16 amino acids. CDR1 is MNHEY, CDR2 SVGAGI, per germline. The CDR3, as DNA: TGTGCCAGCAGTTACTCGCAGCGGGAGACAGGAGAGACCCAGTACTTC. This codes for CASSYSQRETGETQYF.

The V and J genes are TRBV2 and TRBJ2-7; 11 bases are a match to TRBD2. In germline, CDR1 is SNHLY, CDR2 FYNNEI. With V trimmed by 7 bases and J by 5 bases, 7 bases remained unmatched. This CDR3 has 14 amino acids. This chain's CDR3 is CASKALAGVHEQYF. In DNA, the CDR3 is TGTGCCAGCAAGGCACTAGCGGGAGTCCACGAGCAGTACTTC.

J is TRBJ2-7 and V is TRBV4-3; maybe TRBD1 (6 bases). With 3 bases removed from V and 0 bases from J, the gap between germline ends came to 15 bases. The germline V gene has CDR1 LGHNA and CDR2 YSLEER. The CDR3 consists of 16 residues. This chain's CDR3 is CASSHNTGLPSYEQYF. CDR3 in DNA: TGCGCCAGCAGCCACAATACAGGGCTCCCCTCCTACGAGCAGTACTTC.

This chain connects TRBV7-6 to TRBJ2-5; perhaps TRBD2 as D (5 bases). Trimming took off 2 bases at V and 3 bases at J, with 10 bases between the two ends. The CDR3 runs to 14 residues. Germline CDR1 is SGHVS and CDR2 is FNYEAQ. CDR3 residues: CASSLPEGEETQYF. The CDR3 region has the DNA TGTGCCAGCAGCTTACCCGAGGGCGAAGAGACCCAGTACTTC. The full variable domain, rest sourced from reference TRBV7-6 and TRBJ2-5, is GAGVSQSPRYKVTKRGQDVALRCDPISGHVSLYWYRQALGQGPEFLTYFNYEAQQDKSGLPNDRFSAERPEGSISTLTIQRTEQRDSAMYRCASSLPEGEETQYFGPGTRLLVL.

The chain carries TRBV19 and TRBJ2-7; TRBD2 is a possible D gene (5 bases). The germline gives CDR1 LNHDA, CDR2 SQIVND (reference sequence). This CDR3 is 16 amino acids long. CDR3 protein: CAIRVPEAFGSYEQYV. In DNA, the CDR3 is TGTGCAATCCGGGTCCCGGAGGCCTTCGGGTCCTACGAGCAGTACGTC.

This clonotype was observed many times. J is TRBJ2-1 and V is TRBV14; D is ambiguous. The V and J ends lost 1 base and 2 bases respectively, with 18 bases between them. This CDR3 is 18 amino acids long. Germline loops: CDR1 SGHDN, CDR2 FVKESK. CDR3 DNA sequence: TGTGCCAGCAGCCAAGTATCCGGGCGGCTATCCACCTACAATGAGCAGTTCTTC. This encodes CASSQVSGRLSTYNEQFF.